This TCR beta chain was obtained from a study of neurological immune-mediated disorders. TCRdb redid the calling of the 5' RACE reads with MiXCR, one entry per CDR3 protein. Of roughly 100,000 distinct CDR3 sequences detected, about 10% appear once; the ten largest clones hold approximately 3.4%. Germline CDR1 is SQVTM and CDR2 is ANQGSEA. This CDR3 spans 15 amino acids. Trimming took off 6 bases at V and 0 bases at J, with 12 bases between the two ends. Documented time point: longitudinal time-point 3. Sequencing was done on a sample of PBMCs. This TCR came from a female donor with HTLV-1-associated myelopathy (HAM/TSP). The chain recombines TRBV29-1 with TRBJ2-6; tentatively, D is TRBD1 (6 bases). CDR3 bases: TGCAGCGTCGCGCAGGGGAGCTCTGGGGCCAACGTCCTGACTTTC. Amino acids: CSVAQGSSGANVLTF.